These T cell receptor beta chains were read from a single sample in a study of blood T cells in healthy people across ages. TCRdb used MiXCR to reprocess the 5' RACE reads, holding one entry per CDR3 protein. This table has some 1,500,000 distinct CDR3 sequences, around 40% appearing once. The sample taken for sequencing was blood. These TCRs come from a young woman in good health. Each CDR3 is given with its conserved first and last residue. The order of the fields is V gene, D gene, CDR3 protein. A D gene is named only where the DNA matches it firmly.

TRBV29-1 NA CSVERGVGYTF
TRBV4-3 NA CASSQEEGSNSPLHF
TRBV6-6 NA CASSNTATVYGYTF
TRBV4-1 TRBD2 CASSQPPGTSGQTPHRNIQYF
TRBV20-1 TRBD2 CSANRLAVVSREQYF
TRBV20-1 NA CSAMLREGSYNEQFF
TRBV4-1 NA CASSQGNRADTEAFF
TRBV20-1 NA CSARGQTFSNQPQHF
TRBV2 NA CASSRDANEQFF
TRBV24-1 NA CATTGTGANVLTF
TRBV29-1 TRBD1 CSVDPSWNRGSYNEQYF
TRBV14 NA CASSRVRDEKLFF
TRBV4-3 TRBD2 CASSPVAGGPSYNEQFF
TRBV7-9 NA CASSPEYSYEQYF
TRBV27 NA CASSLLGYSYNEQFF
TRBV25-1 TRBD1 CASSDWDRMNTEAFF
TRBV7-8 TRBD2 CASSLGGGGYEQYF
TRBV5-1 NA CASSFQQVYDEQYF
TRBV27 TRBD2 CASRSGLGSGPYEQYF
TRBV7-3 TRBD2 CASSLALADYNEQFF
TRBV5-1 TRBD2 CASSRIVAGVPDTQYF
TRBV20-1 NA CSARQGHSYNEQFF
TRBV24-1 NA CATGTGLNTEAFF
TRBV28 NA CASREQGTSYEQYF
TRBV27 TRBD2 CASSLRGGVNEQFF
TRBV5-1 NA CASSRLGAGDEKLFF
TRBV28 TRBD2 CASSTLRTSGTTGELFF
TRBV12-3/TRBV12-4 NA CASSLESSTNEKLFF
TRBV7-2 TRBD1 CASSLDRGTPPYEQYF
TRBV12-3/TRBV12-4 NA CASSVTPERGYGYTF
TRBV4-3 NA CASSQVYGDAGYTF
TRBV27 NA CASTNASSTMRGLLNEQFF
TRBV4-1 NA CASSQAPRDGAYYNEQFF
TRBV7-2 NA CASRFPSSYEQYF
TRBV10-3 TRBD2 CAISGGLAGIAETQYF
TRBV20-1 TRBD1 CSAYSIDREAYYGYTF
TRBV12-3/TRBV12-4 NA CASRVTGANSPLHF
TRBV29-1 NA CSVWARGTEAFF
TRBV20-1 TRBD2 CSARDHATSGGTRYNEQFF
TRBV20-1 NA CSARALESGIISDTQYF
TRBV25-1 TRBD1 CANTRDRGNTEAFF
TRBV6-2/TRBV6-3 NA CASTKRESGRSRQFF
TRBV4-3 NA CASSQTSTGLGSRTSYNEQFF